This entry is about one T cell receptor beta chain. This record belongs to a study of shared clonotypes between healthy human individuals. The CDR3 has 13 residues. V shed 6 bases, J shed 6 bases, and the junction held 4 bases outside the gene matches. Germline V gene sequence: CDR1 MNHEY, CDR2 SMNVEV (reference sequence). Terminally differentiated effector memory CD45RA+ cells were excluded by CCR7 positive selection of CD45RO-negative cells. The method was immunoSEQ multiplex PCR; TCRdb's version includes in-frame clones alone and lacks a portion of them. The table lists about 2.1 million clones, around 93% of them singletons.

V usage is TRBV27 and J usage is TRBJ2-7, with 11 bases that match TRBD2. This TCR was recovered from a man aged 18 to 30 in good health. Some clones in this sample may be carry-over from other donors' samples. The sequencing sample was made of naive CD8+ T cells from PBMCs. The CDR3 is CASRGLAEVEQYF. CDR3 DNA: TGTGCCAGCAGGGGACTAGCGGAGGTCGAGCAGTACTTC.